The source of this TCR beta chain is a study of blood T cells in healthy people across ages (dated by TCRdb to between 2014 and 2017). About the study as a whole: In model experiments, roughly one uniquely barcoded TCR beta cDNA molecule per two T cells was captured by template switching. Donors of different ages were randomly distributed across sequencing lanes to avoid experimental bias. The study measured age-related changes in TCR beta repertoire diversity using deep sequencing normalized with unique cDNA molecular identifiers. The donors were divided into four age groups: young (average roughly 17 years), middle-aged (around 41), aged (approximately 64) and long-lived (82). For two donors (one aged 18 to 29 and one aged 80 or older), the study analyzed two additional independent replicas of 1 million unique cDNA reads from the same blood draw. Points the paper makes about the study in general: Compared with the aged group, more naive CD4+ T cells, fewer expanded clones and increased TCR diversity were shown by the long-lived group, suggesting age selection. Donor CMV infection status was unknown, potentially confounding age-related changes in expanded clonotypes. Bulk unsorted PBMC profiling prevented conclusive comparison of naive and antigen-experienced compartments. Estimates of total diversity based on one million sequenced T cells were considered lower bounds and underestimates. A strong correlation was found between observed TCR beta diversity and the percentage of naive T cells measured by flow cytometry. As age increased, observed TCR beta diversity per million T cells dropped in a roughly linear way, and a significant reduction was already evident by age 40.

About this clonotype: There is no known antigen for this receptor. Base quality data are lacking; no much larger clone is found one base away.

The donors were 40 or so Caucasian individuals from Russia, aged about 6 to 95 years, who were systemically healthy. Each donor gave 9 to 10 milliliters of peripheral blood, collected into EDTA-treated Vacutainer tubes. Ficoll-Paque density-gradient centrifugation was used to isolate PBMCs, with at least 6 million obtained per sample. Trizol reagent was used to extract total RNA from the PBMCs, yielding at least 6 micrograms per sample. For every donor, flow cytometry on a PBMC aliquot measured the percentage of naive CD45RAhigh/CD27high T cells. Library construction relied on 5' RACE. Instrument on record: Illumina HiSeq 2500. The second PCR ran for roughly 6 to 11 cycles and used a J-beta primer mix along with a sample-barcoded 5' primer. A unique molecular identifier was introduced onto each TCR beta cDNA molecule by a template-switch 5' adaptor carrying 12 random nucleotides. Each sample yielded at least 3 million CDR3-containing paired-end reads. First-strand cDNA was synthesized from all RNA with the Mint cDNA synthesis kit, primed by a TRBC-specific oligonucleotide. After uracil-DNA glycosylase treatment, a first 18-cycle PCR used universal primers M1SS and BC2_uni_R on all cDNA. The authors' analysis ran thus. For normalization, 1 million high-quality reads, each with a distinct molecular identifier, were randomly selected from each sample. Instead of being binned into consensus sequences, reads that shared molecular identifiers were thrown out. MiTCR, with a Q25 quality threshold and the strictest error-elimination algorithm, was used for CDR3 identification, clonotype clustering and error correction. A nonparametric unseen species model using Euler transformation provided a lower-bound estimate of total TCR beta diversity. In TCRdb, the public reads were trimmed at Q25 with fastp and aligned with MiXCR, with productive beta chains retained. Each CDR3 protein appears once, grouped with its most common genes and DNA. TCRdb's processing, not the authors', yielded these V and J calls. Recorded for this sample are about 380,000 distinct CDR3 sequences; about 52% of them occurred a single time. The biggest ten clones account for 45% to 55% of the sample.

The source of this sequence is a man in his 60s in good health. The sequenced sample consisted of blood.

The DNA is as follows: TGTGCCAGCACCCTAGGGACTAGCGGGATCAATGAGCAGTTCTTC. Its protein product is CASTLGTSGINEQFF. The rearrangement joined TRBV27 to TRBJ2-1; TRBD2 aligns with 13 central bases. The CDR3 holds 15 amino acids from the cysteine to the phenylalanine. Of all the DNA, just the CDR3 is kept, 45 bases in frame from base 1. Trimming takes 7 bases off V and 6 bases off J; junction bases not matched to a gene: 6. Reading the germline V gene (reference sequence) gives CDR1 MNHEY and CDR2 SMNVEV.